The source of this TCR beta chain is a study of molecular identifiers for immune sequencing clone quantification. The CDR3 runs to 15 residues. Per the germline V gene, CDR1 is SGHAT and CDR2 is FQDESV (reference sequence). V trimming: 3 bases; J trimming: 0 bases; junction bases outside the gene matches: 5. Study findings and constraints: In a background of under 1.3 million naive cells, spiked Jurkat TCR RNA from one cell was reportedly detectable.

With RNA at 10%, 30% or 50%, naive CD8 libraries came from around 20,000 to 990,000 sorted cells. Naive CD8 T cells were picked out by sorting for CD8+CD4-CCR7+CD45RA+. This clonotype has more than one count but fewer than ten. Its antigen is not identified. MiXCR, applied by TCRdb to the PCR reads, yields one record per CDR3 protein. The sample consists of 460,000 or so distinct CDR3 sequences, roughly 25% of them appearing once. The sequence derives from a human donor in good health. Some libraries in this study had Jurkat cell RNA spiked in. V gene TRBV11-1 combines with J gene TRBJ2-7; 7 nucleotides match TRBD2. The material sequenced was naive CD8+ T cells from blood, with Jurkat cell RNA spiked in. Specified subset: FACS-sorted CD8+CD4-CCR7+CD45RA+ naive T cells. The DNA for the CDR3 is TGTGCCAGCAGCTTGGGAGGGGTCAGCTCCTACGAGCAGTACTTC. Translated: CASSLGGVSSYEQYF.